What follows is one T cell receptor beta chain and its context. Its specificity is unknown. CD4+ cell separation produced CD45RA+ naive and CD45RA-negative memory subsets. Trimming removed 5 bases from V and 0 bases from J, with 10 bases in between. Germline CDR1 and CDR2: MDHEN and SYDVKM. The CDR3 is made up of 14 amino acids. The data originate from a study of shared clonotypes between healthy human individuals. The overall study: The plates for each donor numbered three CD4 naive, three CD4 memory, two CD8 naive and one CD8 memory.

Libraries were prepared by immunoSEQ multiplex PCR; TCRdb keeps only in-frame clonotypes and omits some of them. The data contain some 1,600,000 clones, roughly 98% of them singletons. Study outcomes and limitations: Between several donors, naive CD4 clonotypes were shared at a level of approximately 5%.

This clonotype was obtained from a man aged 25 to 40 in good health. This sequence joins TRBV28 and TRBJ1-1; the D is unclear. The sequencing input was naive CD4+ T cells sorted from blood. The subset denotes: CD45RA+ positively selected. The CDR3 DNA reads TGTGCCAGCAGTCCCCCCGTAATGAACACTGAAGCTTTCTTT. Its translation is CASSPPVMNTEAFF.